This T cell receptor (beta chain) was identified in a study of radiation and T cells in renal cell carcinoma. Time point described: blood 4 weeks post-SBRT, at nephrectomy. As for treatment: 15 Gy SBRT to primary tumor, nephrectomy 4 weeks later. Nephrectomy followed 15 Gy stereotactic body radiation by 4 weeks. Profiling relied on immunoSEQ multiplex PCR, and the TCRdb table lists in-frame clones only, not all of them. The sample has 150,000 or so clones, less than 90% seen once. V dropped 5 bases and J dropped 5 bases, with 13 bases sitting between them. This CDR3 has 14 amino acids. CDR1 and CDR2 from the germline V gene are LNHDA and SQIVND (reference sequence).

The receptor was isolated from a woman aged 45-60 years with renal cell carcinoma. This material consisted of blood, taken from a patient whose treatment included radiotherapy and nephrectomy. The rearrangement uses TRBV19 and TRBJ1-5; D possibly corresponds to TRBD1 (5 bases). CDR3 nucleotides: TGTGCCAGTAGTGTCCGGGACTCCTATCAGCCCCAGCATTTT. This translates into CASSVRDSYQPQHF. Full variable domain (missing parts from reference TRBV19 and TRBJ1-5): DGGITQSPKYLFRKEGQNVTLSCEQNLNHDAMYWYRQDPGQGLRLIYYSQIVNDFQKGDIAEGYSVSREKKESFPLTVTSAQKNPTAFYLCASSVRDSYQPQHFGDGTRLSIL.